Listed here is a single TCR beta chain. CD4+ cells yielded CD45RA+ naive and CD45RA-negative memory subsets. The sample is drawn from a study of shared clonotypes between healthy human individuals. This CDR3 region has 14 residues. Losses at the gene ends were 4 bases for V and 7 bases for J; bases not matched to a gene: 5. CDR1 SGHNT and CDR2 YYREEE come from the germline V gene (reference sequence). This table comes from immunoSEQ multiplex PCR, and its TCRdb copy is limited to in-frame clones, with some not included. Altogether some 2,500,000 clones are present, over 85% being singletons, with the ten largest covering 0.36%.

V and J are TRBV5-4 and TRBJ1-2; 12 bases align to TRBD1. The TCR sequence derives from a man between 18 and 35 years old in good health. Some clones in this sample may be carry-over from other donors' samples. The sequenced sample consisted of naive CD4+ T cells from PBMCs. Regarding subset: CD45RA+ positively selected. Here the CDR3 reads CASSRGQGAIGYTF. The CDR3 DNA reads TGTGCCAGCAGCAGGGGACAGGGGGCCATTGGCTACACCTTC.